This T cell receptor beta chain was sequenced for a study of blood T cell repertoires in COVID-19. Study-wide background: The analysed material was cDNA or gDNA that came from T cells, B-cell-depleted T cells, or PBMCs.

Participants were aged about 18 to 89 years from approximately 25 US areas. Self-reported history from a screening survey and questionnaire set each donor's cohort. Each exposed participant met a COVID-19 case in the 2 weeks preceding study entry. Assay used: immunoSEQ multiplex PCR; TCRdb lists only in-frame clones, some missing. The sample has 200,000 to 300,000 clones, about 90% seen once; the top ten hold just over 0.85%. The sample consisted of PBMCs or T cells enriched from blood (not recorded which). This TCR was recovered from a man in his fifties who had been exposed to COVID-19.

The CDR3 reads CASSVADSLVGGYTF. DNA of the CDR3: TGTGCCAGCAGCGTCGCGGACAGCCTCGTGGGTGGCTACACCTTC. J is TRBJ1-2 and V is TRBV9, with TRBD1 as a possible D gene (6 bases). Germline-derived CDR1 and CDR2 are SGDLS and YYNGEE. Trimming left V 2 bases short and J 7 bases short, with 18 bases between. CDR3 length: 15 amino acids.